The TCR beta chain under discussion was sequenced for a study of response to subunit inactivated influenza vaccine. V lost 7 bases and J lost 6, with 22 bases in between. The CDR3 totals 15 residues. Germline V gene sequence: CDR1 SQVTM, CDR2 ANQGSEA. Study observations and caveats: Each seasonal influenza vaccination, the authors suggested, recruits few new T cells.

This clonotype was seen only a few times. Its antigen is currently unknown. TCRdb ran MiXCR on the RT-PCR reads and lists one entry per CDR3 protein. The sample lists approximately 520,000 distinct CDR3 sequences, about 25% seen once, with less than 2.5% in the top ten. The chain has TRBV29-1 and TRBJ2-1; maybe TRBD1 (6 bases). The material was CD4+ T cells sorted from PBMCs, obtained about 5 days after vaccination. The TCR comes from a middle-aged man who received an inactivated influenza vaccine. The CDR3 DNA reads TGCAGCGCTTACCAGCAGGGGATTCGCGGCAATGAGCAGTTCTTC. This gives the protein CSAYQQGIRGNEQFF.